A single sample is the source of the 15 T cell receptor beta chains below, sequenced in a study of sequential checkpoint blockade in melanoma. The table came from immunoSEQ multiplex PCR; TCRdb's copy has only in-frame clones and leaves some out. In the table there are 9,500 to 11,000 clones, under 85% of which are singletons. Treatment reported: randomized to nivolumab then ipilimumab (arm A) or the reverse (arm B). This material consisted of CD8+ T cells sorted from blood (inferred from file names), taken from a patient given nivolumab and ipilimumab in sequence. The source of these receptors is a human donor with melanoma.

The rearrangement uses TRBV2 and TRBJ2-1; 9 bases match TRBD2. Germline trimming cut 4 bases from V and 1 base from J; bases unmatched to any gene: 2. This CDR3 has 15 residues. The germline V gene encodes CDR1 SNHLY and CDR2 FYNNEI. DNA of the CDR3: TGTGCCAGCAGTGGACTAGCGGATTCCTACAATGAGCAGTTCTTC. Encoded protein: CASSGLADSYNEQFF.

The CDR3 bases are TGTGCCAGCAGCTCAAATACAGGGTCGGGGCAAGAGACCCAGTACTTC. It specifies CASSSNTGSGQETQYF. The chain is built from TRBV7-9 and TRBJ2-5, with D possibly being TRBD1 (6 bases). V lost 4 bases and J lost 2, with 17 bases in between. Germline CDR1 reads SEHNR; CDR2 reads FQNEAQ (reference sequence). CDR3 length: 16 residues.

The CDR3 loop is CASKTRGEETQYF. The CDR3 coding sequence is TGCGCCAGCAAGACCAGGGGGGAAGAGACCCAGTACTTC. The chain joins TRBV10-2 to TRBJ2-5, with D possibly being TRBD1 (7 bases). From germline, CDR1 is WSHSY and CDR2 SAAADI. Trimming pared 7 bases from V and 3 bases from J, leaving 12 bases between. The CDR3 is 13 amino acids.

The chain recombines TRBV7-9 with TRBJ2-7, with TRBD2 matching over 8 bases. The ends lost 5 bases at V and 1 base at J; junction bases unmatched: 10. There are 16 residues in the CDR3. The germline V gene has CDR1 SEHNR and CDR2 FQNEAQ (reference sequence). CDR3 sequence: CASSTPRGANSYEQYF. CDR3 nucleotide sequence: TGTGCCAGCAGCACGCCGCGGGGGGCTAATTCCTACGAGCAGTACTTC.

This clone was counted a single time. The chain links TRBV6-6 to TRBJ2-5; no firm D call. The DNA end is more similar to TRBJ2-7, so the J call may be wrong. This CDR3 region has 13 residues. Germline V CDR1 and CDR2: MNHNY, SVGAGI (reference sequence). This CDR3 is CASGAPLNYEQYF. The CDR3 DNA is TGTGCCAGCGGAGCTCCCTTAAACTACGAGCAGTACTTC.

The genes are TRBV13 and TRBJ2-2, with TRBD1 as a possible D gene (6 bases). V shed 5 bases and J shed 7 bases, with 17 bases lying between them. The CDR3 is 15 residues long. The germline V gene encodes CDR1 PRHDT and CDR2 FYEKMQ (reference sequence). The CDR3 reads CASSLRQAPIGELFF. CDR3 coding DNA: TGTGCCAGCAGCCTCCGACAGGCGCCCATCGGGGAGCTGTTTTTT.

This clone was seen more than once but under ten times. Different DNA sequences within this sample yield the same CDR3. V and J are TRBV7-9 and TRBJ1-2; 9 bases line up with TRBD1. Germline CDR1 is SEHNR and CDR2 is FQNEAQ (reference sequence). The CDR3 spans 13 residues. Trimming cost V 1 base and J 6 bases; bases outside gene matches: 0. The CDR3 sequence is CASSLGTGDGYTF. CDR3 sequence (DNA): TGTGCCAGCAGCTTAGGGACAGGGGATGGCTACACCTTC.

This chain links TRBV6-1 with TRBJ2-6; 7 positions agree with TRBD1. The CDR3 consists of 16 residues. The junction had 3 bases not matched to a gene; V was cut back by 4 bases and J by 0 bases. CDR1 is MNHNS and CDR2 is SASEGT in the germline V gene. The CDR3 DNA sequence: TGTGCCAGCAGTGCCGGGACAGCCTCTGGGGCCAACGTCCTGACTTTC. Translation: CASSAGTASGANVLTF.

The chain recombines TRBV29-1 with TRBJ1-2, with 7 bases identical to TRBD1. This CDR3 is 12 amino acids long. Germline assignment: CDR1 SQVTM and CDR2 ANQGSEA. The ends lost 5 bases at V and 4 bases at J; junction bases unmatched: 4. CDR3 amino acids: CSVTGDSYGYTF. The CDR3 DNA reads TGCAGCGTTACAGGGGATAGCTATGGCTACACCTTC. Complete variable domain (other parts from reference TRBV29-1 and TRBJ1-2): SAVISQKPSRDICQRGTSLTIQCQVDSQVTMMFWYRQQPGQSLTLIATANQGSEATYESGFVIDKFPISRPNLTFSTLTVSNMSPEDSSIYLCSVTGDSYGYTFGSGTRLTVV.

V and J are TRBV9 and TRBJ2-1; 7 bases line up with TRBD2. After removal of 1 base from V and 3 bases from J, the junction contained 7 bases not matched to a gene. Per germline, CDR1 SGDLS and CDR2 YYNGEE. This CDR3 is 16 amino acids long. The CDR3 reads CASSVNRLADYNEQFF. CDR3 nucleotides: TGTGCCAGCAGCGTAAATAGGCTAGCGGACTACAATGAGCAGTTCTTC. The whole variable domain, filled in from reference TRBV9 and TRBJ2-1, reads DSGVTQTPKHLITATGQRVTLRCSPRSGDLSVYWYQQSLDQGLQFLIQYYNGEERAKGNILERFSAQQFPDLHSELNLSSLELGDSALYFCASSVNRLADYNEQFFGPGTRLTVL.

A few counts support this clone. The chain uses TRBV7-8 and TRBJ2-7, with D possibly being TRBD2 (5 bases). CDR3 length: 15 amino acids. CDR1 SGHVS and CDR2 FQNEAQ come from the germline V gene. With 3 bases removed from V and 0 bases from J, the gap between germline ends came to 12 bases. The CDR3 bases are TGTGCCAGCAGCTTGAGGACTCCCCGCTCCTACGAGCAGTACTTC. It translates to CASSLRTPRSYEQYF.

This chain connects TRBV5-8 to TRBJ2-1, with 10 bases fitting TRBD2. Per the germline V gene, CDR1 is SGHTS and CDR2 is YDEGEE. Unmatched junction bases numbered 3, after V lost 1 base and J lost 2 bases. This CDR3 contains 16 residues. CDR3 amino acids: CASSLTSGVTYNEQFF. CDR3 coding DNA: TGTGCCAGCAGCTTGACTAGCGGGGTTACCTACAATGAGCAGTTCTTC.

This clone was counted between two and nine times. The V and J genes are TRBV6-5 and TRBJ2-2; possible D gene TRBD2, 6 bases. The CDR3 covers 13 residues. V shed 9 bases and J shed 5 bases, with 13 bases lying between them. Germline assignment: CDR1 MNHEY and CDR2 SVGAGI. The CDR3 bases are TGTGCCAGTAGGACGGGGGAGACCGGGGAGCTGTTTTTT. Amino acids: CASRTGETGELFF.

The CDR3 DNA reads as TGTGCCAGTAGTATACCGGCAGGGCGCAATCAGCCCCAGCATTTT. This codes for CASSIPAGRNQPQHF. The chain recombines TRBV19 with TRBJ1-5, with D maybe TRBD1 (5 bases). This CDR3 is built from 15 residues. V lost 2 bases, J lost 2 bases, and 10 bases lay in between. Germline values: CDR1 LNHDA, CDR2 SQIVND (reference sequence). Full variable domain (rest looked up from reference TRBV19 and TRBJ1-5): DGGITQSPKYLFRKEGQNVTLSCEQNLNHDAMYWYRQDPGQGLRLIYYSQIVNDFQKGDIAEGYSVSREKKESFPLTVTSAQKNPTAFYLCASSIPAGRNQPQHFGDGTRLSIL.

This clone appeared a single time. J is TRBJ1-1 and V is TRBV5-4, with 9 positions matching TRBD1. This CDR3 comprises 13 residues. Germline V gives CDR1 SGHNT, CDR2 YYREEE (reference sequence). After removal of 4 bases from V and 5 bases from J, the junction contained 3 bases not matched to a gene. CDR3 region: CASSRTGETEAFF. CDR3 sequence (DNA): TGTGCCAGCAGCAGGACAGGGGAAACTGAAGCTTTCTTT.